The subject of this entry is one TCR beta chain. Its antigen specificity is not known. There are no base qualities to consult, and no much larger clone falls within one base. This sample was included in a study of blood T cell repertoires in COVID-19 (TCRdb year 2020). Concerning the study at large: Samples covering the acute and convalescent phases of COVID-19 were provided by collaborators in the United States, Italy and Spain. The material from the prospective study consisted of cDNA or gDNA derived from T cells, B-cell-depleted T cells, or PBMCs. Subjects who had been exposed to COVID-19, were actively infected with it, or had recovered from it provided the deeply sampled blood TCRbeta repertoires that made up the dataset. The repertoires were made available in a free public database intended to serve as a resource for research on the immune response to SARS-CoV-2. Samples came from the ongoing ImmuneRACE study (first 160 participants) plus 1,254 subjects from 6 global collaborators. Sample metadata almost always included a de-identified subject ID, COVID-19 status, age in years and sex. Where available, HLA class I and class II types were taken from metadata supplied by the sample provider and were not determined by assay-based typing.

The collaborating institutions used their own protocols to collect whole blood in K2EDTA tubes. For TCRbeta analysis, collaborators shipped samples in one of three forms: frozen whole blood, isolated PBMCs, or DNA extracted from either of those sample types. V is cut back by 5 bases and J by 4 bases, with 11 bases in the junction unmatched. The germline V gene provides CDR1 SGHDT and CDR2 YYEEEE. The CDR3 goes from the cysteine to the phenylalanine over 16 residues. Just the 48-base CDR3 DNA is kept, in frame starting at base 1. Broader findings and caveats from the paper: How much clinical and demographic metadata was included differed by source and by participant, and the metadata was provided uncurated.

TCRbeta CDR3 regions were amplified from genomic DNA using the immunoSEQ Assay, a bias-controlled multiplex PCR. Concerning the study's data processing: Nucleated cell counts per sample were estimated from amplification of reference gene primers within the assay. To quantify the absolute abundance of each unique TCRbeta CDR3 rearrangement, sequence reads were collapsed and filtered. For each sample, productive Simpson clonality was calculated by taking the square root of Simpson's diversity index across productive rearrangements. TCRdb holds this immuneACCESS table with in-frame rearrangements only. Some clones are missing; in checked studies, unresolved V genes explain under half, and the rest has no known cause. D and trimming come from the DNA, and the V and J calls and clone size come from that table. The table for this sample lists more than 85,000 clones; roughly 89% of them were counted only once. Around 5.4% of the sample goes to the ten largest clones.

This receptor chain uses TRBV5-6 and TRBJ2-1; TRBD2 lines up with 8 middle nucleotides. Sequencing was done on a sample of peripheral blood. The receptor was derived from a man between 65 and 85 years old with acute or convalescent COVID-19. The CDR3 here reads CASRMHGTSGYNEQFF. The sequenced DNA is TGTGCCAGCAGAATGCATGGTACTAGCGGTTACAATGAGCAGTTCTTC.